A selection of T cell receptor beta chains follows, all from one sample in a study of T-cell reconstitution after alpha-beta-depleted transplantation in children. In TCRdb, the PCR reads were re-called with MiXCR into one record per CDR3 protein. Of around 500,000 distinct CDR3 sequences detected, roughly an eighth appear once; the ten largest clones hold about 5.6%. The starting material was PBMCs from the stem cell graft donor, obtained from the stem cell graft. The source is a human donor who donated a stem cell graft to a child with combined immunodeficiency. Each CDR3 is given with its conserved first and last residue. A D gene is named only where the DNA matches it firmly.

TRBV4-3	TRBD2	TRBJ2-1	CASSRSPAGGWAEQFF
TRBV12-3/TRBV12-4	-	TRBJ2-1	CASSSRPRDKENEQFF
TRBV10-3	-	TRBJ1-5	CAISESWDQNQPQHF
TRBV24-1	TRBD1	TRBJ2-7	CATSAYSGTGAYEQYF
TRBV11-3	TRBD1	TRBJ2-7	CASNQGTGNEQYF
TRBV6-1	-	TRBJ2-7	CASRATGLSYEQYF
TRBV9	-	TRBJ2-1	CASSGWGASYNEQFF
TRBV9	TRBD2	TRBJ2-2	CASTLVGTSRPGELFF
TRBV20-1	TRBD2	TRBJ2-1	CSAYRLAGGPSGGNEQFF
TRBV20-1	TRBD1	TRBJ2-3	CSATVQGAGTDTQYF
TRBV7-9	-	TRBJ1-1	CASSLTPDTEAFF
TRBV3-1	-	TRBJ2-1	CASSQAVGDYNEQFF
TRBV5-1	-	TRBJ2-1	CASIGGPTHNEQFF
TRBV6-2/TRBV6-3	-	TRBJ2-1	CASRKRTAYNEQFF
TRBV20-1	TRBD2	TRBJ2-7	CSARREPGLDYEQYF
TRBV12-3/TRBV12-4	-	TRBJ2-7	CASSPRWGVYEQYF
TRBV12-3/TRBV12-4	TRBD2	TRBJ2-1	CASSGRLAGKFYNEQFF
TRBV29-1	TRBD1	TRBJ1-1	CSAGQGANTEAFF
TRBV11-2	-	TRBJ2-1	CASSLDLLASEQFF
TRBV15	TRBD1	TRBJ2-5	CATKMGQNEKTQYF
TRBV5-1	TRBD1	TRBJ1-6	CASSFGTGLNSPLHF
TRBV9	TRBD2	TRBJ2-5	CASSFGLAGGGGETQYF
TRBV20-1	-	TRBJ2-1	CTLRQRRADEQFF
TRBV5-1	-	TRBJ1-3	CASSLGDLNSGNTIYF
TRBV7-9	-	TRBJ1-5	CASSLDDQPQHF
TRBV2	-	TRBJ1-4	CASSAREVEKLFF
TRBV29-1	TRBD2	TRBJ2-3	CSVNQREGGTDTQYF
TRBV7-9	-	TRBJ2-7	CASSFNRARGSYEQYF
TRBV12-3/TRBV12-4	-	TRBJ2-3	CASRPYGGTDTQYF
TRBV6-5	TRBD1	TRBJ2-7	CASSYGTGIYEQYF
TRBV6-2/TRBV6-3	-	TRBJ2-3	CASSYDASDTQYF
TRBV30	-	TRBJ2-1	CAWSDFRGSYNEQFF
TRBV25-1	TRBD1	TRBJ2-3	CASSAGTAITDTQYF
TRBV20-1	TRBD1	TRBJ1-1	CSARYRGRNTEAFF
TRBV14	-	TRBJ2-4	CASSYGQPNIQYF
TRBV6-1	-	TRBJ2-7	CASRSVTGSDEQYF
TRBV12-3/TRBV12-4	-	TRBJ2-5	CASSPSQGQETQYF
TRBV27	-	TRBJ1-4	CASKGGTRNEKLFF
TRBV30	-	TRBJ2-5	CAWSHTRSETQYF
TRBV9	-	TRBJ1-3	CASSTRPGSGNTIYF
TRBV6-6	TRBD2	TRBJ2-3	CAGRGIVGDTQYF
TRBV7-3	TRBD2	TRBJ2-3	CASSLLAGGTVTQYF
TRBV20-1	-	TRBJ2-1	CSASVAPLNEQFF
TRBV15	TRBD2	TRBJ2-3	CATSRAASTSGGDTQYF
TRBV4-3	-	TRBJ1-2	CASSQDRRLLNYGYTF
TRBV15	-	TRBJ1-5	CATSPLSREPNQPQHF
TRBV20-1	-	TRBJ1-5	CSARDPGRDSNQPQHF